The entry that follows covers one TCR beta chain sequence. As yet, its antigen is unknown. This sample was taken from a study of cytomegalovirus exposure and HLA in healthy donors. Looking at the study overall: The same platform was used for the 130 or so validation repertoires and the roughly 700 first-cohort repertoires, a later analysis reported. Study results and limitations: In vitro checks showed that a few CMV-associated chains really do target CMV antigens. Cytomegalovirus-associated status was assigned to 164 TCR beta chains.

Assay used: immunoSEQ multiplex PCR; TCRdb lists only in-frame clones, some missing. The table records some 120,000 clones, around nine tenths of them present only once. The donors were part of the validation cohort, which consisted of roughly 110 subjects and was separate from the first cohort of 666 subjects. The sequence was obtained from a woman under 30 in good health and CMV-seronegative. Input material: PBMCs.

In DNA form, the CDR3 reads TGTGCCAGCAGCTTGGATTTGCGGGAGACCCAGTACTTC. It translates to CASSLDLRETQYF. This rearrangement joins TRBV7-9 to TRBJ2-5; D remains unclear. Germline lookup yields CDR1 SEHNR and CDR2 FQNEAQ (reference sequence). Trimming removed 3 bases at V and 5 bases at J, with 10 bases between. CDR3 size: 13 residues.